A single sample gave rise to the 19 T cell receptor beta chains below, sequenced in a study of response to subunit inactivated influenza vaccine. TCRdb fed the RT-PCR reads into MiXCR, producing one record per CDR3 protein. The sample has 590,000 or so distinct CDR3 sequences, around 13% seen once; the top ten hold approximately 7.6%. The sample was PBMCs from blood, taken around two weeks before vaccination. Source of these receptors: a man aged 45 to 65 who received an inactivated influenza vaccine.

In its sample, this clonotype was seen a few times. The chain links TRBV20-1 to TRBJ2-1, with 8 positions matching TRBD2. The CDR3 contains 16 residues. From germline, CDR1 is DFQATT and CDR2 SNEGSKA (reference sequence). V lost 5 bases to trimming and J lost 7 bases; unmatched junction nucleotides: 16. CDR3 protein: CSAHPAGGGNMNEQFF. The DNA of the CDR3 is TGCAGTGCTCACCCCGCGGGCGGGGGGAATATGAATGAGCAGTTCTTC.

CDR3 coding DNA: TGTGCCAGCAGCGGCGGTCGGTTGAACACTGAAGCTTTCTTT. This gives the protein CASSGGRLNTEAFF. The J gene is TRBJ1-1, the V gene TRBV7-2; no definite D call. CDR3 length: 14 residues. V was clipped by 5 bases and J by 0 bases, with 10 bases between them. Germline CDR1 is SGHTA and CDR2 is FQGNSA.

Points on this clonotype: A clone one base away is much larger, so this may be a read error. Because the CDR3 is missing its conserved closing phenylalanine or tryptophan, this is likely a read error. J is TRBJ2-7 and V is TRBV6-1; tentatively, D is TRBD2 (6 bases). The CDR3 runs 15 residues. CDR1 is MNHNS, CDR2 SASEGT, per germline. The CDR3 DNA is TGTGCGAGCAGCATAGGTCACGGGGGAGGAACAGAGCAGTACTCC. Protein: CASSIGHGGGTEQYS.

This clonotype appeared a few times. The genes are TRBV11-2 and TRBJ2-7, with D perhaps matching TRBD1 (5 bases). Looked up from germline, CDR1 is SGHAT and CDR2 is FQNNGV. The CDR3 is 17 residues long. V shed 5 bases and J shed 2 bases, with 22 bases lying between them. The CDR3 loop is CASSPGLRFRAAYEQYF. In DNA form, the CDR3 reads TGTGCCAGCAGCCCCGGATTGCGGTTCAGGGCTGCCTACGAGCAGTACTTC.

A few counts support this clonotype. This chain links TRBV5-1 with TRBJ2-3; tentatively, D is TRBD2 (6 bases). Trimming removed 3 bases at V and 3 bases at J, with 8 bases between. Germline CDR1 SGHRS, CDR2 YFSETQ. The CDR3 is 13 amino acids. CDR3 sequence: CASSSEGTDTQYF. CDR3 nucleotide sequence: TGCGCCAGCAGCTCGGAGGGGACAGATACGCAGTATTTT. Variable domain in full (rest from reference TRBV5-1 and TRBJ2-3): KAGVTQTPRYLIKTRGQQVTLSCSPISGHRSVSWYQQTPGQGLQFLFEYFSETQRNKGNFPGRFSGRQFSNSRSEMNVSTLELGDSALYLCASSSEGTDTQYFGPGTRLTVL.

This clonotype has just a few counts. The chain links TRBV4-3 to TRBJ1-1; D might be TRBD1 (6 bases). Trimming shortened V by 0 bases and J by 5 bases, and 10 bases separated the two germline ends. The CDR3 sequence is 14 residues long. Germline V CDR1 and CDR2: LGHNA, YSLEER. The DNA of the CDR3 is TGCGCCAGCAGCCAAGAGAGGGGGGGTACTGAAGCTTTCTTT. Translation: CASSQERGGTEAFF.

The table lists this clonotype with a few counts. This sequence joins TRBV12-3 or TRBV12-4 and TRBJ1-2; 7 bases are a match to TRBD1. The CDR3 totals 14 residues. V was clipped by 5 bases and J by 5 bases; unmatched bases: 8. The CDR3 bases are TGTGCCAGCAGTCTTCGACAGGGAGGGTATGGCTACACCTTC. Translating gives CASSLRQGGYGYTF.

V usage is TRBV2 and J usage is TRBJ2-2; D may correspond to TRBD1 or TRBD2 (5 bases each). V lost 4 bases to trimming and J lost 2 bases, with 8 bases between them. Germline V gene data show CDR1 as SNHLY and CDR2 as FYNNEI. The CDR3 is 14 residues long. The CDR3, as DNA: TGTGCCAGCAGTGGGGACGGAAACACCGGGGAGCTGTTTTTT. Translation gives CASSGDGNTGELFF.

The chain is built from TRBV29-1 and TRBJ2-1; TRBD2 is a possible D gene (6 bases). CDR1 SQVTM and CDR2 ANQGSEA come from the germline V gene. CDR3 length: 11 residues. Trimming left V 8 bases short and J 8 bases short, with 13 bases between. The CDR3 DNA is TGCAGCCCTTGGTCGGGGGATGAGCAGTTCTTC. This encodes CSPWSGDEQFF.

The chain recombines TRBV4-3 with TRBJ2-3; possibly TRBD2 for D (6 bases). Per germline, CDR1 LGHNA and CDR2 YSLEER. Between the trimmed V and J ends, which lost 0 bases and 2 bases, there was a span of 12 bases. There are 16 residues in the CDR3. CDR3 in DNA: TGCGCCAGCAGCCAAGATTTCGGGAGCCCCACAGATACGCAGTATTTT. Translating gives CASSQDFGSPTDTQYF.

The chain recombines TRBV5-1 with TRBJ2-1; D is possibly TRBD2 (7 bases). Germline V lookup: CDR1 SGHRS, CDR2 YFSETQ. V shed 1 base and J shed 9 bases, with 17 bases lying between them. CDR3 size: 15 residues. CDR3 region: CASSLSNREGTEQFF. Written as DNA, the CDR3 is TGCGCCAGCAGCTTGAGTAACAGGGAGGGCACTGAGCAGTTCTTC. Using reference TRBV5-1 and TRBJ2-1 for the parts outside the CDR3, the full variable domain is KAGVTQTPRYLIKTRGQQVTLSCSPISGHRSVSWYQQTPGQGLQFLFEYFSETQRNKGNFPGRFSGRQFSNSRSEMNVSTLELGDSALYLCASSLSNREGTEQFFGPGTRLTVL.

V is TRBV4-2 and J is TRBJ2-5; 8 nucleotides line up with TRBD2. The CDR3 length is 16 residues. The germline CDR1 and CDR2 sequences are LGHNA and YNFKEQ. Losses at the gene ends were 1 base for V and 3 bases for J; bases not matched to a gene: 7. CDR3 protein: CASSQVRGAGKETQYF. Here the CDR3 DNA reads TGTGCCAGCAGCCAAGTGCGGGGGGCCGGGAAAGAGACCCAGTACTTC.

This chain joins TRBV7-2 and TRBJ2-2; 8 positions agree with TRBD2. Germline CDR1 is SGHTA and CDR2 is FQGNSA. The V gene end was trimmed by 1 base and the J gene end by 6 bases; junction bases not matched to a gene: 7. The CDR3 extends over 16 amino acids. For the CDR3, the DNA is TGTGCCAGCAGCTTAGATCGGACTAGCATCTCCGGGGAGCTGTTTTTT. Translated, it gives CASSLDRTSISGELFF.

V is TRBV7-8 and J is TRBJ2-1, with 7 bases fitting TRBD2. This CDR3 is 14 amino acids long. With 4 bases clipped from V and 8 bases from J, the junction kept 8 bases outside the gene matches. CDR1 SGHVS and CDR2 FQNEAQ come from the germline V gene. The CDR3 nucleotides are TGTGCCAGCAGCTGGCGGGAGAAGATATATGAGCAGTTCTTC. The encoded protein is CASSWREKIYEQFF.

This chain links TRBV4-3 with TRBJ1-4, with D perhaps matching TRBD1 (6 bases). Trimming left V 0 bases short and J 8 bases short, with 13 bases between. Germline-derived CDR1 and CDR2 are LGHNA and YSLEER. This CDR3 is 15 amino acids long. This CDR3 is CASSQEAMTGEKLFF. The CDR3 DNA sequence: TGCGCCAGCAGCCAAGAAGCCATGACAGGAGAAAAACTGTTTTTT.

The table lists this clonotype with a few counts. The V gene is TRBV7-9, the J gene TRBJ2-3; tentatively, D is TRBD1 (5 bases). The CDR3 length is 11 residues. Trimming cost V 1 base and J 12 bases, with 8 bases left between them. Germline V gives CDR1 SEHNR, CDR2 FQNEAQ (reference sequence). The CDR3 nucleotides are TGTGCCAGCAGCTTAGTTGGACAACAGTATTTT. Its translation: CASSLVGQQYF.

This clonotype turned up a few times. The chain combines TRBV5-1 with TRBJ1-5; a weak D match, TRBD1 (6 bases). Germline loops: CDR1 SGHRS, CDR2 YFSETQ. V lost 4 bases to trimming and J lost 2 bases, with 13 bases between them. This CDR3 comprises 15 residues. DNA for the CDR3: TGCGCCAGCAGCCCCCAGGGGACGGGCAATCAGCCCCAGCATTTT. Amino acids: CASSPQGTGNQPQHF.

The sample holds many counts of this clonotype. This chain links TRBV7-2 with TRBJ2-5; TRBD1 agrees at 10 bases. The CDR3 is made up of 14 amino acids. Germline V CDR1 and CDR2: SGHTA, FQGNSA. Trimming cost V 3 bases and J 4 bases; bases outside gene matches: 2. CDR3 amino acids: CASSFRTGGETQYF. The CDR3 nucleotides are TGTGCCAGCAGCTTCCGGACAGGGGGAGAGACCCAGTACTTC.

This clonotype has just a few counts. This chain joins TRBV12-3 or TRBV12-4 and TRBJ2-1, with TRBD2 matching over 8 bases. There are 14 residues in the CDR3. The V and J ends lost 6 bases and 6 bases, in that order; junction bases with no gene match: 7. CDR3 DNA sequence: TGTGCCAGCAGGCCCGGGACTAGATCCAATGAGCAGTTCTTC. Protein sequence: CASRPGTRSNEQFF.